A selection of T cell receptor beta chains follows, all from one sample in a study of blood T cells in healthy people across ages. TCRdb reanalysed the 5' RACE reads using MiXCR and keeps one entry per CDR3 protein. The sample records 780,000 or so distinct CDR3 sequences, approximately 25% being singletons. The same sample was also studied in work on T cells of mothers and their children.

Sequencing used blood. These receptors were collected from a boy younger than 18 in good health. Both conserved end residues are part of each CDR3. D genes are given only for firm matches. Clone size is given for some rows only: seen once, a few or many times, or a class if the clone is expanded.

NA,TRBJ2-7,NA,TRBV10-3,CAISDIVRSYEQYF,TGTGCCATCAGTGATATTGTCAGGTCCTACGAGCAGTACTTC
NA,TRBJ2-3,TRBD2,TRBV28,CASRPQTSGMGTQYF,TGTGCCAGCAGACCACAGACTAGCGGGATGGGTACGCAGTATTTT
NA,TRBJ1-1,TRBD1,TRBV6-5,CASRRDRRVNTEAFF,TGTGCCAGCAGGAGGGACAGGAGGGTGAACACTGAAGCTTTCTTT
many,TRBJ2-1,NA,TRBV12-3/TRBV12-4,CASSLPPPGESYNEQFF,TGTGCCAGCAGTTTACCCCCCCCGGGAGAATCGTACAATGAGCAGTTCTTC
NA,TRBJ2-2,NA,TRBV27,CASSPQGMAGELFF,TGTGCCAGCAGTCCCCAGGGAATGGCCGGGGAGCTGTTTTTT
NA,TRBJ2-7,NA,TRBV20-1,CSARLLPYEQYF,TGCAGTGCCAGACTTTTACCCTACGAGCAGTACTTC
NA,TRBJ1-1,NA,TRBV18,CASSSDINTEAFF,TGTGCCAGCTCATCCGATATCAACACTGAAGCTTTCTTT
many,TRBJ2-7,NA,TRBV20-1,CSARDLPGDRPYEQYF,TGCAGTGCTAGAGATCTCCCGGGGGACCGACCCTACGAGCAGTACTTC
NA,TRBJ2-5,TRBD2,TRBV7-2,CASSRNLAVQETQYF,TGTGCCAGCAGCCGTAACCTAGCGGTCCAAGAGACCCAGTACTTC
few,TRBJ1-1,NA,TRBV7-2,CASSLGQSQAFF,TGTGCCAGCAGCTTAGGACAGTCGCAAGCTTTCTTT
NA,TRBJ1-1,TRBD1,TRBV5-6,CASRKQGYQIKAFF,TGTGCCAGCAGGAAACAGGGGTACCAAATTAAAGCTTTCTTT
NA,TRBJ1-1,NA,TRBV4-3,CASSQARRGEAFF,TGCGCCAGCAGCCAGGCCAGAAGAGGGGAGGCTTTCTTT
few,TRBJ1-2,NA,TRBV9,CASSAPRGLRYGYTF,TGTGCCAGCAGCGCCCCCAGGGGACTAAGATATGGCTACACCTTC
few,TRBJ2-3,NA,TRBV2,CASRGAYDTQYF,TGTGCCAGCAGGGGGGCATATGATACGCAGTATTTT
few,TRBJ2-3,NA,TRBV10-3,CAHAEGHQSTDAQYF,TGTGCCCACGCCGAGGGGCACCAGAGTACAGATGCGCAGTATTTT
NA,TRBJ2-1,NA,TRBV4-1,CASRNQGGNEQFF,TGCGCCAGCAGGAACCAGGGGGGTAATGAGCAGTTCTTC
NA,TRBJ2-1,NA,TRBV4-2,CASSPDVWRGDYNEQFF,TGTGCCAGCAGCCCGGATGTGTGGAGGGGGGACTACAATGAGCAGTTCTTC
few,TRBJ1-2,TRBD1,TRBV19,CASSGQAIGYGYTF,TGTGCCAGTAGCGGACAGGCCATCGGCTATGGCTACACCTTC
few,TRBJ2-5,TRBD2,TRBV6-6,CASAGVSSGRLIETQYF,TGTGCCAGCGCAGGGGTCTCTAGCGGGAGATTGATTGAGACCCAGTACTTC
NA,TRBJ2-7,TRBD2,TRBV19,CATSTSGSYEQYF,TGTGCCACCTCGACTAGCGGGAGCTACGAGCAGTACTTC
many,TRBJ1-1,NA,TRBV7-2,CASSFTQGLNTEAFF,TGTGCCAGCAGCTTCACACAGGGACTGAACACTGAAGCTTTCTTT
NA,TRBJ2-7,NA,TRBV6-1,CASSQGGTRTYEQYF,TGTGCCAGCAGCCAGGGGGGGACGAGGACCTACGAGCAGTACTTC
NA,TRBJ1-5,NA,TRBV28,CASSSPGAPSNQPQHF,TGTGCCAGCAGTTCCCCGGGGGCTCCAAGCAATCAGCCCCAGCATTTT
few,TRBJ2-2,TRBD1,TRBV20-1,CSARPGTANTGELFF,TGCAGTGCTAGACCCGGGACAGCGAACACCGGGGAGCTGTTTTTT
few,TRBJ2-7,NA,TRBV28,CANSLANGPYEQYF,TGTGCCAACAGTTTGGCTAACGGGCCCTACGAGCAGTACTTC
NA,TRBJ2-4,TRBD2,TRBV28,CASSFFSGGLGKNIQYF,TGTGCCAGCAGTTTCTTTTCGGGGGGACTGGGCAAAAACATTCAGTACTTC
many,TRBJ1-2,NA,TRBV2,CASSDRVGYTF,TGTGCCAGCAGTGACAGGGTTGGCTACACCTTC
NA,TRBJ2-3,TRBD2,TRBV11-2,CASSLDGGGITDTQYF,TGTGCCAGCAGCTTAGACGGGGGGGGCATCACAGATACGCAGTATTTT
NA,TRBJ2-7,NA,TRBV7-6,CASSLTAAGSSYEQYF,TGTGCCAGCAGCTTAACGGCAGCGGGTAGCTCCTACGAGCAGTACTTC
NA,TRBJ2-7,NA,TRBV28,CASSWKPDPYEQYF,TGTGCCAGCAGTTGGAAGCCGGACCCATACGAGCAGTACTTC
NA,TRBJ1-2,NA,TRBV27,CASSLPGGSGYTF,TGTGCCAGCAGTCTTCCGGGGGGTAGTGGCTACACCTTC
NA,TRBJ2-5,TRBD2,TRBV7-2,CASSTGTSGVYQETQYF,TGTGCCAGCAGCACAGGGACTAGCGGGGTGTACCAAGAGACCCAGTACTTC
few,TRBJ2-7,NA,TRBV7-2,CASSRGIYVDEQYF,TGTGCCAGCAGCCGAGGGATTTATGTGGACGAGCAGTACTTC
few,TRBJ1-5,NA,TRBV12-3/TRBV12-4,CASSLRASNQPQHF,TGTGCCAGCAGTTTAAGGGCTAGCAATCAGCCCCAGCATTTT
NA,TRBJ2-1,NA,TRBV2,CAENRDLLLNEQFF,TGTGCCGAAAACCGGGACCTACTCCTCAATGAGCAGTTCTTC
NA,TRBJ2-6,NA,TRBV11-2,CASSLDRFSWANVLTF,TGTGCCAGCAGCTTAGATCGGTTCTCTTGGGCCAACGTCCTGACTTTC
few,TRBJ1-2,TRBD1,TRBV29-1,CSVEGQGAYYGYTF,TGCAGCGTGGAAGGACAGGGGGCTTACTATGGCTACACCTTC
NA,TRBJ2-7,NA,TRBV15,CATSRLAEGNFYEQYF,TGTGCCACCAGCAGATTGGCGGAGGGGAACTTCTACGAGCAGTACTTC
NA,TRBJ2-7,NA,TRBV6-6,CASSYMRGYEQYF,TGTGCCAGCAGTTACATGAGGGGCTACGAGCAGTACTTC
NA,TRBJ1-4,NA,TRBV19,CASSISGFNEKLFF,TGTGCCAGTAGTATTTCGGGTTTTAATGAAAAACTGTTTTTT
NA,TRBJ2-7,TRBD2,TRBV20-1,CSASDSSGTYEQYF,TGCAGTGCTAGTGATTCTAGCGGCACCTACGAGCAGTACTTC
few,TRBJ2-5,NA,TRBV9,CASSAERMETQYF,TGTGCCAGCAGCGCCGAGAGGATGGAGACCCAGTACTTC
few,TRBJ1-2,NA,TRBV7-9,CASSLLSQGNGYTF,TGTGCCAGCAGCTTACTGTCCCAGGGGAATGGCTACACCTTC
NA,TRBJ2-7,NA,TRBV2,CASLGLKLRDYEQYF,TGTGCCAGCTTGGGTCTCAAACTCCGGGACTACGAGCAGTACTTC
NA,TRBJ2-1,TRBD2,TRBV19,CASSIGSGRARNEQFF,TGTGCCAGTAGTATAGGGAGCGGGAGGGCGCGGAATGAGCAGTTCTTC
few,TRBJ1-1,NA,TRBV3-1,CASSRWPEAFF,TGTGCCAGCAGCCGCTGGCCTGAAGCTTTCTTT
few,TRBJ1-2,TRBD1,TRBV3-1,CASSHGDRGSNYGYTF,TGTGCCAGCAGCCATGGAGACAGGGGATCTAACTATGGCTACACCTTC
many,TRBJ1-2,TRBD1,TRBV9,CASSPGTGGNYGYTF,TGTGCCAGCAGCCCTGGGACAGGGGGAAACTATGGCTACACCTTC
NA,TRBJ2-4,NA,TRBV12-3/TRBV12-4,CASSIAGSKNIQYF,TGTGCCAGCAGCATCGCGGGTAGTAAAAACATTCAGTACTTC
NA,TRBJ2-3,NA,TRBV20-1,CSGGDTDTQYF,TGCAGTGGTGGGGACACAGATACGCAGTATTTT
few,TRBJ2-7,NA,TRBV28,CASSLSRASGEQYF,TGTGCCAGCAGTTTATCCCGGGCTTCGGGCGAGCAGTACTTC
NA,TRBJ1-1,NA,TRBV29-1,CSVEEDTVNTEAFF,TGCAGCGTTGAAGAGGACACAGTGAACACTGAAGCTTTCTTT
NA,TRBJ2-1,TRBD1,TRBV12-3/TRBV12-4,CASSPPDRGNHNEQFF,TGTGCCAGCAGCCCCCCGGACAGGGGGAATCACAATGAGCAGTTCTTC
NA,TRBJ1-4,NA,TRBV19,CASRGANEKLFF,TGTGCCAGTAGGGGGGCTAATGAAAAACTGTTTTTT
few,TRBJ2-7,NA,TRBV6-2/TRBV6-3,CASRSLQELWSSYEQYF,TGTGCCAGCAGGAGCTTACAGGAACTTTGGAGCTCCTACGAGCAGTACTTC
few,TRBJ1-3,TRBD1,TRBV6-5,CARSYSRDSSGNTIYF,TGTGCCCGCAGTTACTCCAGGGACAGCTCTGGAAACACCATATATTTT
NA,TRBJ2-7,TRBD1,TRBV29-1,CSVRQGDEQYF,TGCAGCGTACGACAGGGGGACGAGCAGTACTTC